The 8 T cell receptor beta chains below all came from one sample that was sequenced in a study of CD8+ T cells in alopecia areata. It was cDNA, reverse transcribed from extracted RNA, that served as the sequencing template. The method was immunoSEQ multiplex PCR; TCRdb's version includes in-frame clones alone and lacks a portion of them. The sample holds roughly 140,000 clones; about 47% are singletons and the top ten take over 0.85%. Sequencing used CD4+ T cells sorted from blood, obtained at week 0. The receptors originated from a human donor with alopecia areata.

This clone has a handful of counts. The genes are TRBV7-9 and TRBJ2-3; 7 bases match TRBD1. Trimming took 4 bases from V and 1 from J; bases not matched to a gene: 5. The CDR3 is made up of 15 amino acids. Germline values: CDR1 SEHNR, CDR2 FQNEAQ (reference sequence). CDR3 loop: CASSSGTGGTDTQYF. The CDR3 nucleotides read TGTGCCAGCAGCTCGGGTACAGGGGGCACAGATACGCAGTATTTT.

This clone was observed a handful of times. CDR3 protein: CAWRTPRQGVLGYTF. As DNA, the CDR3 is TGTGCCTGGAGAACCCCCCGACAGGGAGTTTTGGGCTACACCTTC. The rearrangement joins TRBV30 to TRBJ1-2; 7 nucleotides line up with TRBD1. With V trimmed by 3 bases and J by 8 bases, 15 bases remained unmatched. CDR1 and CDR2 (germline): GTSNPN, SVGIG (reference sequence). The CDR3 sequence is 15 residues long.

The chain employs TRBV5-1 and TRBJ1-1; D gene uncertain. CDR1 and CDR2 from the germline V gene are SGHRS and YFSETQ. This CDR3 is built from 12 residues. The V gene lost 5 bases and the J gene lost 2 bases, with 7 bases spanning the gap. The CDR3: CASRTVNTEAFF. The CDR3 nucleotides read TGCGCCAGCAGAACAGTAAACACTGAAGCTTTCTTT.

In this sample, this clone turned up a few times. The chain has TRBV30 and TRBJ1-5, with D possibly matching TRBD1 (6 bases). Trimming took 0 bases from V and 5 from J, leaving 8 bases between them. The germline V gene has CDR1 GTSNPN and CDR2 SVGIG (reference sequence). This CDR3 spans 13 amino acids. The CDR3, as DNA: TGTGCCTGGAGTGTAAGACAGGATCAGCCCCAGCATTTT. Protein: CAWSVRQDQPQHF.

The rearrangement links TRBV6-4 to TRBJ2-1; 14 bases are shared with TRBD2. Germline V gives CDR1 MRHNA, CDR2 SNTAGT. Trimming at V came to 3 bases and at J to 7 bases, leaving 8 bases not matched to a gene. The CDR3 sequence is 17 residues long. The CDR3 nucleotides read TGTGCCAGCAGTGAGAGAACCGGGACTAGCGGGAGTAATGAGCAGTTCTTC. Encoded protein: CASSERTGTSGSNEQFF.

In this sample, this clone turned up a few times. This chain joins TRBV29-1 and TRBJ2-7, with 10 bases lining up with TRBD1. The CDR3 sequence is 14 residues long. V lost 6 bases and J lost 2; bases outside the gene matches: 7. CDR1 SQVTM and CDR2 ANQGSEA come from the germline V gene. CDR3 nucleotide sequence: TGCAGCGTCCGGGACAGGGGCCGGACCTACGAGCAGTACTTC. It specifies CSVRDRGRTYEQYF.

The chain joins TRBV30 to TRBJ1-2; maybe TRBD1 (6 bases). Trimming cost V 4 bases and J 1 base, with 13 bases left between them. This CDR3 has 14 residues. CDR1 and CDR2 from the germline V gene are GTSNPN and SVGIG (reference sequence). The CDR3 coding sequence is TGTGCCTGGAATCCAGCGGGACATAACTATGGCTACACCTTC. This codes for CAWNPAGHNYGYTF.

The chain links TRBV30 to TRBJ1-3; D gene uncertain. Trimming shortened V by 3 bases and J by 0 bases, and 9 bases separated the two germline ends. The V gene's germline CDR1 is GTSNPN and CDR2 SVGIG (reference sequence). The CDR3 covers 14 residues. This CDR3 is CAWSRGSSGNTIYF. In nucleotides, the CDR3 is TGTGCCTGGAGCCGGGGATCCTCTGGAAACACCATATATTTT. Full variable domain (outside the CDR3, taken from reference TRBV30 and TRBJ1-3): SQTIHQWPATLVQPVGSPLSLECTVEGTSNPNLYWYRQAAGRGLQLLFYSVGIGQISSEVPQNLSASRPQDRQFILSSKKLLLSDSGFYLCAWSRGSSGNTIYFGEGSWLTVV.